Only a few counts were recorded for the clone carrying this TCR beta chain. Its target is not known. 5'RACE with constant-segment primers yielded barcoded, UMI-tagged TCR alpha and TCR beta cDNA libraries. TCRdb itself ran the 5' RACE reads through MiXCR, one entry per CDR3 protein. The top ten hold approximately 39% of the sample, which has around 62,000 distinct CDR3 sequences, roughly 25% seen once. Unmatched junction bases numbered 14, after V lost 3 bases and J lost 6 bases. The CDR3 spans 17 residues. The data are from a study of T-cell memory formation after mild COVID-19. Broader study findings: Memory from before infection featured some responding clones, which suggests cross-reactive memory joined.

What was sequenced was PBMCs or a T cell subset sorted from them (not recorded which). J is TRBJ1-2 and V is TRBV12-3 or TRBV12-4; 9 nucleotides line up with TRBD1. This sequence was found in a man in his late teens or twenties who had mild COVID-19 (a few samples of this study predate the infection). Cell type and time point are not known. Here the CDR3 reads CASSFPPRLDRGDGYTF. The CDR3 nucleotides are TGTGCCAGCAGTTTCCCCCCCCGCCTGGACAGGGGAGATGGCTACACCTTC.